This T cell receptor beta chain was obtained from a study of Graves' ophthalmopathy and Graves' hyperthyroidism. Whole-study context: Investigators collected peripheral blood at initial diagnosis, before any treatment was given.

Study-wide findings and caveats: Most thyroid-expanded clonotypes exceeding 0.001 frequency were also found in blood. Built on 13 signatures, a model told ophthalmopathy apart from stable hyperthyroidism with about 85% sensitivity and less than 82% specificity.

This clonotype was observed at least ten times. What it binds is unknown. Deletions cut 2 bases from V and 5 bases from J, with 15 bases between. The CDR3 extends over 15 amino acids. Germline values: CDR1 MNHEY, CDR2 SVGAGI. Fresh peripheral blood, around 10 ml, was the PBMC source. CDR3 regions of TCR beta were amplified from RNA transcripts. HTBI-primed first-round RT-PCR preceded second-round multiplex PCR. TCRdb called the multiplex PCR reads again in MiXCR, with one record for every CDR3 protein. Of hundreds of thousands of distinct CDR3 sequences in the sample, roughly 20% are singletons; the top ten hold more than 5.5%.

The specimen sequenced was peripheral blood. This TCR derives from a woman aged 18-29 years with stable Graves' hyperthyroidism. Some clones in this sample may be carry-over from other donors' samples. The V call is TRBV6-5, the J call TRBJ1-1, with a tentative D call TRBD1 (6 bases). The CDR3 DNA follows: TGTGCCAGCAGTTACGAACAGGGAGGAGAGACTGAAGCTTTCTTT. Translation gives CASSYEQGGETEAFF.